This is a list of T cell receptor beta chains from one sample in a study of OX40 agonist ivuxolimab in advanced cancers. Libraries were prepared by immunoSEQ multiplex PCR; TCRdb keeps only in-frame clonotypes and omits some of them. The sample includes 96,000 or so clones, around 80% of them seen just once. This specimen consisted of CD4+ or CD8+ T cells sorted from blood, obtained in a trial of the OX40 agonist ivuxolimab. The receptors were sampled from an adult with an advanced solid tumor such as melanoma, head and neck, liver or kidney cancer. Both conserved end residues are part of each CDR3. D genes are given only for firm matches. Clone sizes are given selectively: once, few, many, or a class where the clone is expanded.

V gene: TRBV12-5
clone size: -
D gene: TRBD2
J gene: TRBJ2-1
CDR3 DNA: TGTGCTAGTGGTCCTGGTGATAGCGGGGCCTACAATGAGCAGTTCTTC
CDR3 protein: CASGPGDSGAYNEQFF

V gene: TRBV7-2
clone size: -
D gene: -
J gene: TRBJ1-3
CDR3 DNA: TGTGCCAGCAGCTTAAGTTTGAGTCCCAACACGGGAAACACCATATATTTT
CDR3 protein: CASSLSLSPNTGNTIYF

V gene: TRBV6-5
clone size: few
D gene: -
J gene: TRBJ1-2
CDR3 DNA: TGTGCCAGCAGTTACCGAGCATTTGGGACCGACTATGGCTACACCTTC
CDR3 protein: CASSYRAFGTDYGYTF

V gene: TRBV6-1
clone size: -
D gene: TRBD1
J gene: TRBJ2-7
CDR3 DNA: TGTGCCAGCGAGCTCCCCGGGACAGGGTACGAGCAGTACTTC
CDR3 protein: CASELPGTGYEQYF

V gene: TRBV28
clone size: once
D gene: -
J gene: TRBJ1-1
CDR3 DNA: TGTGCCAGCAGTTCGGGGGGGGTTCACACTGAAGCTTTCTTT
CDR3 protein: CASSSGGVHTEAFF

V gene: TRBV5-4
clone size: -
D gene: TRBD1
J gene: TRBJ2-3
CDR3 DNA: TGTGCCAGCAGCTTAATCGGGGACAGGGGAACAGATACGCAGTATTTT
CDR3 protein: CASSLIGDRGTDTQYF

V gene: TRBV2
clone size: -
D gene: TRBD1
J gene: TRBJ1-5
CDR3 DNA: TGTGCCAGCAGTTCCGGGACAGCGAGCAATCAGCCCCAGCATTTT
CDR3 protein: CASSSGTASNQPQHF

V gene: TRBV7-9
clone size: -
D gene: -
J gene: TRBJ2-7
CDR3 DNA: TGTGCCAGCAGCTCCCACATCCTTCCCTACGAGCAGTACTTC
CDR3 protein: CASSSHILPYEQYF

V gene: TRBV14
clone size: -
D gene: -
J gene: TRBJ1-2
CDR3 DNA: TGTGCCAGCAGCCAAGCCTCCTCAGGGGCGAGAGGCTACACCTTC
CDR3 protein: CASSQASSGARGYTF

V gene: TRBV9
clone size: -
D gene: -
J gene: TRBJ2-2
CDR3 DNA: TGTGCCAGCAGCGTAGTTGCGGAGACCGGGGAGCTGTTTTTT
CDR3 protein: CASSVVAETGELFF

V gene: TRBV27
clone size: -
D gene: TRBD2
J gene: TRBJ2-1
CDR3 DNA: TGTGCCAGCGGACGGACTAGCGGGAATCATGAGCAGTTCTTC
CDR3 protein: CASGRTSGNHEQFF

V gene: TRBV11-2
clone size: once
D gene: -
J gene: TRBJ2-7
CDR3 DNA: TGTGCCAGCAGCTTAGATCTGTTGGCTATCCCCTACGAGCAGTACTTC
CDR3 protein: CASSLDLLAIPYEQYF

V gene: TRBV29-1
clone size: -
D gene: -
J gene: TRBJ1-1
CDR3 DNA: TGCAGCGTTGAAGGGAGGGCCACTGAAGCTTTCTTT
CDR3 protein: CSVEGRATEAFF

V gene: TRBV11-2
clone size: -
D gene: -
J gene: TRBJ2-7
CDR3 DNA: TGTGCCAGCAGCTTAGGAACGGGCGAGCAGTACTTC
CDR3 protein: CASSLGTGEQYF

V gene: TRBV6-5
clone size: -
D gene: TRBD2
J gene: TRBJ2-7
CDR3 DNA: TGTGCCAGCAGCCGGTTCGCGGGAGGGACTTACGAGCAGTACTTC
CDR3 protein: CASSRFAGGTYEQYF

V gene: TRBV5-1
clone size: -
D gene: -
J gene: TRBJ1-1
CDR3 DNA: TGCGCCAGCAGCCGGGACGGAGCTGAAGCTTTCTTT
CDR3 protein: CASSRDGAEAFF

V gene: TRBV7-3
clone size: -
D gene: TRBD2
J gene: TRBJ2-5
CDR3 DNA: TGTGCCAGCAGCTCTAGCGGGGCCGTCTGGGAGACCCAGTACTTC
CDR3 protein: CASSSSGAVWETQYF

V gene: TRBV27
clone size: few
D gene: TRBD2
J gene: TRBJ2-1
CDR3 DNA: TGTGCCAGCAGCGGGACTAGCGGGAGTAGATACAATGAGCAGTTCTTC
CDR3 protein: CASSGTSGSRYNEQFF

V gene: TRBV5-4
clone size: -
D gene: TRBD1
J gene: TRBJ1-3
CDR3 DNA: TGTGCCAGCAGGCCAGGGGGCTCGAGATCTGGAAACACCATATATTTT
CDR3 protein: CASRPGGSRSGNTIYF

V gene: TRBV5-5
clone size: -
D gene: TRBD2
J gene: TRBJ2-1
CDR3 DNA: TGTGCCAGCAGCCCCGGACTAGCGGGGTCTCGCGGGTTCTTC
CDR3 protein: CASSPGLAGSRGFF

V gene: TRBV10-3
clone size: -
D gene: -
J gene: TRBJ2-3
CDR3 DNA: TGTGCCATCAGTGATAACAGGGGAGGGGCAGATACGCAGTATTTT
CDR3 protein: CAISDNRGGADTQYF

V gene: TRBV7-8
clone size: once
D gene: -
J gene: TRBJ2-7
CDR3 DNA: TGTGCCAGCAACCGGGACACCTCCTACGAGCAGTACTTC
CDR3 protein: CASNRDTSYEQYF

V gene: TRBV4-1
clone size: -
D gene: TRBD1
J gene: TRBJ2-2
CDR3 DNA: TGCGCCAGCAGCCAACACACTGCGAGGGGGCCCGGGGAGCTGTTTTTT
CDR3 protein: CASSQHTARGPGELFF

V gene: TRBV12-5
clone size: -
D gene: TRBD1
J gene: TRBJ1-5
CDR3 DNA: TGTGCTAGTGGTTTGGTAAACACAGGGGGCAATCAGCCCCAGCATTTT
CDR3 protein: CASGLVNTGGNQPQHF

V gene: TRBV5-6
clone size: -
D gene: TRBD1
J gene: TRBJ2-7
CDR3 DNA: TGTGCCAGCAGCTTTCAGGGGGCATCGGCCGAGCAGTACTTC
CDR3 protein: CASSFQGASAEQYF

V gene: TRBV7-6
clone size: -
D gene: TRBD1
J gene: TRBJ2-7
CDR3 DNA: TGTGCCAGCAGCCCCGGGACAGGGTCATACGAGCAGTACTTC
CDR3 protein: CASSPGTGSYEQYF

V gene: TRBV7-9
clone size: -
D gene: TRBD2
J gene: TRBJ2-5
CDR3 DNA: TGTGCCAGCAGCTTAGTAGCGGGCAAAGAGACCCAGTACTTC
CDR3 protein: CASSLVAGKETQYF

V gene: TRBV7-9
clone size: -
D gene: -
J gene: TRBJ2-6
CDR3 DNA: TGTGCCAGCAGCTTAAGTACCCCAGGGCCCTCTGGGGCCAACGTCCTGACTTTC
CDR3 protein: CASSLSTPGPSGANVLTF

V gene: TRBV5-4
clone size: -
D gene: -
J gene: TRBJ2-3
CDR3 DNA: TGTGCCAGCAGCTCCCGCTCGGATACAGATACGCAGTATTTT
CDR3 protein: CASSSRSDTDTQYF

V gene: TRBV5-6
clone size: -
D gene: -
J gene: TRBJ2-7
CDR3 DNA: TGTGCCAGCAGCTTGGCCTGGAGGGAAAGCGAGCAGTACTTC
CDR3 protein: CASSLAWRESEQYF

V gene: TRBV5-6
clone size: -
D gene: TRBD1
J gene: TRBJ2-7
CDR3 DNA: TGTGCCAGCAGCATCGGGACAGGAAGCTCCTACGAGCAGTACTTC
CDR3 protein: CASSIGTGSSYEQYF

V gene: TRBV30
clone size: -
D gene: -
J gene: TRBJ2-1
CDR3 DNA: TGTGCCTGGAAGTGGCAGGGTTCCTACAATGAGCAGTTCTTC
CDR3 protein: CAWKWQGSYNEQFF

V gene: TRBV6-4
clone size: -
D gene: -
J gene: TRBJ2-1
CDR3 DNA: TGTGCCAGCAGTGACCCCAAGAGCTTTGAGCAGTTCTTC
CDR3 protein: CASSDPKSFEQFF

V gene: TRBV18
clone size: few
D gene: -
J gene: TRBJ2-5
CDR3 DNA: TGTGCCAGCTCACCACGGTCCGGGGGGACGACCAGCCAGGGGCCCCAGTACTTC
CDR3 protein: CASSPRSGGTTSQGPQYF

V gene: TRBV29-1
clone size: few
D gene: -
J gene: TRBJ2-3
CDR3 DNA: TGCAGCGTTGAAAAGGCCAATTCAGTTACCTACACAGATACGCAGTATTTT
CDR3 protein: CSVEKANSVTYTDTQYF

V gene: TRBV18
clone size: -
D gene: TRBD1
J gene: TRBJ1-3
CDR3 DNA: TGTGCCAGCTCACCACGAGAGGCAGGGGGTGGAAACACCATATATTTT
CDR3 protein: CASSPREAGGGNTIYF

V gene: TRBV29-1
clone size: -
D gene: TRBD2
J gene: TRBJ2-3
CDR3 DNA: TGCAGCGTTGCGACTAGCGCGAGCACAGATACGCAGTATTTT
CDR3 protein: CSVATSASTDTQYF

V gene: TRBV7-9
clone size: -
D gene: -
J gene: TRBJ2-7
CDR3 DNA: TGTGCCAGCAGCCACCCGAGGGCACACGACGAGCAGTACTTC
CDR3 protein: CASSHPRAHDEQYF

V gene: TRBV5-1
clone size: few
D gene: -
J gene: TRBJ1-4
CDR3 DNA: TGCGCCAGCAGCTTATCATCGGGTACAACTAATGAAAAACTGTTTTTT
CDR3 protein: CASSLSSGTTNEKLFF

V gene: TRBV12-5
clone size: -
D gene: -
J gene: TRBJ1-2
CDR3 DNA: TGTGCTAGTGGTTTGGTAGGAGTCTCTAACGGCTACACCTTC
CDR3 protein: CASGLVGVSNGYTF

V gene: TRBV12-5
clone size: -
D gene: -
J gene: TRBJ2-7
CDR3 DNA: TGTGCTAGTGGTTTGTCCTCAGACGAGCAGTACTTC
CDR3 protein: CASGLSSDEQYF

V gene: TRBV23-1
clone size: -
D gene: -
J gene: TRBJ1-5
CDR3 DNA: TGCGCCAGCAGAGGGGAACAGGGCAATCAGCCCCAGCATTTT
CDR3 protein: CASRGEQGNQPQHF

V gene: TRBV6-5
clone size: -
D gene: -
J gene: TRBJ1-1
CDR3 DNA: TGTGCCAGCACCGAGTGGGGTGAAGCTTTCTTT
CDR3 protein: CASTEWGEAFF

V gene: TRBV12-5
clone size: -
D gene: -
J gene: TRBJ1-5
CDR3 DNA: TGTGCTAGTGGTTTGTGGCAGGGCCCCTATAGCAATCAGCCCCAGCATTTT
CDR3 protein: CASGLWQGPYSNQPQHF

V gene: TRBV7-2
clone size: -
D gene: TRBD2
J gene: TRBJ2-3
CDR3 DNA: TGTGCCAGCAGCTTAAACCGCGGGAGTGGGCGCGGGACAGATACGCAGTATTTT
CDR3 protein: CASSLNRGSGRGTDTQYF

V gene: TRBV10-2
clone size: -
D gene: TRBD1
J gene: TRBJ1-5
CDR3 DNA: TGCGCCAGCAGAGGACAGGGGTGGGGCAATCAGCCCCAGCATTTT
CDR3 protein: CASRGQGWGNQPQHF